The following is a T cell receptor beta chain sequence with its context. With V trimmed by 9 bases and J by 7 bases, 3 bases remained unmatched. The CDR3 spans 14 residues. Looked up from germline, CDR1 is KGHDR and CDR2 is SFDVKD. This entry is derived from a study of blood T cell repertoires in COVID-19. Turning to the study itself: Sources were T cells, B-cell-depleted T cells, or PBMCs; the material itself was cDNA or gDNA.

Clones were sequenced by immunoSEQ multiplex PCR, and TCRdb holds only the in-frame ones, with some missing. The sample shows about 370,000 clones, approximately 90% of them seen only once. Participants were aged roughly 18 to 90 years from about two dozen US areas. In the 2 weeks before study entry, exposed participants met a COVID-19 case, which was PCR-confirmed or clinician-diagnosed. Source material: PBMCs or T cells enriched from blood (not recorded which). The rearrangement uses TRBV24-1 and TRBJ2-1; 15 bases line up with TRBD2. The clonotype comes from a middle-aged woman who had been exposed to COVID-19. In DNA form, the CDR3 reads TGTGCCACCGGAGGGACTAGCGGGAGGAATGAGCAGTTCTTC. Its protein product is CATGGTSGRNEQFF.